The subject of this entry is one TCR beta chain. This entry is derived from a study of cytomegalovirus exposure and HLA in healthy donors. PCR used 60 Vbeta primers and 13 Jbeta primers. The repertoire was sequenced with immunoSEQ multiplex PCR; TCRdb's copy has only in-frame clones and lacks some. The data contain more than 85,000 clones, 75% to 90% of them seen just once; the ten biggest clones take up 2.5% to 3%. The V gene lost 5 bases and the J gene lost 4 bases, with 12 bases spanning the gap. Germline V gene data show CDR1 as MNHEY and CDR2 as SVGAGI. This CDR3 spans 15 amino acids. This chain joins TRBV6-5 and TRBJ2-6, with a tentative D call TRBD2 (6 bases). What was sequenced was PBMCs. The receptor was derived from a man aged 35 to 55 in good health and CMV-seronegative. The CDR3 nucleotides are TGTGCCAGCAGTGCCCCGGGGGACGGGGCCAACGTCCTGACTTTC. Its translation is CASSAPGDGANVLTF.